Presented here are 16 T cell receptor beta chains from one specimen sequenced in a study of cytomegalovirus exposure and HLA in healthy donors (dated by TCRdb to about 2017). Libraries were built with the immunoSEQ multiplex PCR assay. A mixture of 60 forward primers for TCR Vbeta segments and 13 reverse primers for TCR Jbeta segments was used in the multiplex PCR. TCRdb retrieved this table from immuneACCESS and kept in-frame rearrangements only. Not all clones are present; in checked studies, unresolved V genes account for under half, and no reason is known for the remainder. For this sample there are more than 95,000 clones; more than 75% appear just once. The ten largest clones capture about a tenth of the sample. The specimen was PBMCs. Source of these receptors: a man aged 25-45 years in good health and CMV-seropositive.

V and J are TRBV27 and TRBJ1-5; 9 bases map to TRBD1. CDR3 length: 15 residues. After removal of 0 bases from V and 4 bases from J, the junction contained 1 base not matched to a gene. Per germline, CDR1 MNHEY and CDR2 SMNVEV (reference sequence). CDR3 sequence: CASSLSGTGNQPQHF. The CDR3 nucleotides are TGTGCCAGCAGTTTATCCGGGACAGGGAATCAGCCCCAGCATTTT.

The chain joins TRBV5-8 to TRBJ2-3; a weak D match, TRBD2 (6 bases). V gave up 2 bases and J gave up 2 bases, with 9 bases separating them. CDR3 length equals 14 residues. Germline V lookup: CDR1 SGHTS, CDR2 YDEGEE. This chain's CDR3 is CASSFGGITDTQYF. The CDR3 DNA follows: TGTGCCAGCAGCTTCGGGGGAATCACAGATACGCAGTATTTT.

J is TRBJ1-5 and V is TRBV30; no definite D call. V was shortened by 0 bases and J by 4 bases, with 7 bases between the two germline ends. The CDR3 sequence is 13 residues long. Germline CDR1 reads GTSNPN; CDR2 reads SVGIG (reference sequence). CDR3 coding DNA: TGTGCCTGGAGTGTACGGGATAATCAGCCCCAGCATTTT. It encodes CAWSVRDNQPQHF.

The chain combines TRBV30 with TRBJ2-7; TRBD1 matches at 8 bases. The CDR3 runs to 15 residues. With 5 bases clipped from V and 2 bases from J, the junction kept 11 bases outside the gene matches. The germline V gene has CDR1 GTSNPN and CDR2 SVGIG (reference sequence). The CDR3 DNA follows: TGTGCCTGGGACCCGGGGCAGGGGGCCGCCTACGAGCAGTACTTC. Its protein is CAWDPGQGAAYEQYF.

In its sample, this clone was seen a few times. V usage is TRBV5-5 and J usage is TRBJ2-5; possibly TRBD2 for D (5 bases). V lost 2 bases and J lost 4, with 12 bases in between. In germline, CDR1 is SGHKS, CDR2 YYEKEE (reference sequence). The CDR3 extends over 14 amino acids. The CDR3 protein is CASSLWTAPETQYF. CDR3 nucleotide sequence: TGTGCCAGCAGCTTATGGACTGCGCCAGAGACCCAGTACTTC.

V usage is TRBV11-3 and J usage is TRBJ2-5; maybe TRBD2 (6 bases). V was cut by 11 bases and J by 5 bases, with 15 bases left in between. Germline CDR1 and CDR2: SGHNT and YENEEA. This CDR3 is built from 12 residues. CDR3 region: CAGTRIGETQYF. As DNA, the CDR3 is TGTGCCGGGACTCGGATCGGGGAGACCCAGTACTTC.

The chain has TRBV7-9 and TRBJ2-1; 9 bases line up with TRBD2. CDR1 is SEHNR, CDR2 FQNEAQ, per germline (reference sequence). This CDR3 is 16 amino acids long. Trimming removed 5 bases from V and 8 bases from J; junction bases left unmatched: 13. The CDR3: CASSPSGGRAGDEQFF. CDR3 nucleotide sequence: TGTGCCAGCAGCCCGTCGGGCGGGAGGGCCGGGGATGAGCAGTTCTTC.

The chain couples TRBV5-8 to TRBJ1-2, with unresolved D. The CDR3 consists of 15 residues. From germline, CDR1 is SGHTS and CDR2 YDEGEE. Trimming shortened V by 0 bases and J by 4 bases, and 13 bases separated the two germline ends. This chain's CDR3 is CASSLGRGGTYGYTF. CDR3 DNA sequence: TGTGCCAGCAGCTTGGGACGGGGAGGTACCTATGGCTACACCTTC.

This clone was picked up a small number of times. V and J are TRBV27 and TRBJ2-7, with 14 bases fitting TRBD2. CDR3 size: 18 residues. CDR1 and CDR2 from the germline V gene are MNHEY and SMNVEV (reference sequence). V shed 6 bases and J 5 bases; nucleotides not matched to a gene: 15. The CDR3 region is CASSSAPGLAGVSHEQYF. CDR3 in DNA: TGTGCCAGCAGCTCAGCTCCGGGACTAGCGGGAGTTAGTCACGAGCAGTACTTC.

The chain employs TRBV28 and TRBJ1-2; D may be TRBD1 (6 bases). Trimming cost V 7 bases and J 10 bases, with 13 bases left between them. This CDR3 spans 11 amino acids. CDR1 is MDHEN, CDR2 SYDVKM, per germline. The CDR3 spells CASTVTGTYTF. The CDR3 nucleotides read TGTGCCAGCACCGTCACAGGGACCTACACCTTC.

V usage is TRBV6-1 and J usage is TRBJ1-5, with TRBD1 matching 8 bases. V was clipped by 2 bases and J by 6 bases; unmatched bases: 3. Germline assignment: CDR1 MNHNS and CDR2 SASEGT. The CDR3 totals 14 residues. CDR3 DNA: TGTGCCAGCAGTGAAAGGGACAGGATTCAGCCCCAGCATTTT. It codes for CASSERDRIQPQHF.

The chain recombines TRBV7-8 with TRBJ2-7, with 7 nucleotides matching TRBD1. CDR1 and CDR2 (germline): SGHVS, FQNEAQ. The CDR3 extends over 15 amino acids. V lost 5 bases and J lost 3; bases outside the gene matches: 10. The CDR3 spells CASSGTGEPSYEQYF. The CDR3 nucleotides read TGTGCCAGCAGCGGAACAGGGGAGCCTAGCTACGAGCAGTACTTC. The variable domain in full, completed from reference TRBV7-8 and TRBJ2-7, reads GAGVSQSPRYKVAKRGQDVALRCDPISGHVSLFWYQQALGQGPEFLTYFQNEAQLDKSGLPSDRFFAERPEGSVSTLKIQRTQQEDSAVYLCASSGTGEPSYEQYFGPGTRLTVT.

The rearrangement joins TRBV6-5 to TRBJ2-7, with 8 positions matching TRBD1. The length of the CDR3 is 14 residues. The germline V gene encodes CDR1 MNHEY and CDR2 SVGAGI. With V trimmed by 6 bases and J by 2 bases, 6 bases remained unmatched. CDR3 coding DNA: TGTGCCAGCAGCCGGACAGGGTCACCCTACGAGCAGTACTTC. Protein product: CASSRTGSPYEQYF.

The chain is built from TRBV6-5 and TRBJ2-1; weak D call: TRBD1 (6 bases). Between the trimmed V and J ends, which lost 2 bases and 4 bases, there was a span of 12 bases. The germline CDR1 and CDR2 sequences are MNHEY and SVGAGI. The length of the CDR3 is 15 residues. The CDR3 spells CASSYGQGFYNEQFF. In DNA, the CDR3 is TGTGCCAGCAGTTACGGGCAGGGGTTTTACAATGAGCAGTTCTTC.

The chain joins TRBV25-1 to TRBJ2-1, with 12 bases identical to TRBD1. This CDR3 comprises 15 residues. From germline, CDR1 is MGHDK and CDR2 SYGVNS. The ends lost 7 bases at V and 6 bases at J; junction bases unmatched: 7. The CDR3 loop reads CASTSGQGAGNEQFF. CDR3 coding DNA: TGTGCCAGCACCTCGGGACAGGGGGCTGGCAATGAGCAGTTCTTC. The full variable domain, in which reference TRBV25-1 and TRBJ2-1 provide the parts outside the CDR3, is EADIYQTPRYLVIGTGKKITLECSQTMGHDKMYWYQQDPGMELHLIHYSYGVNSTEKGDLSSESTVSRIRTEHFPLTLESARPSHTSQYLCASTSGQGAGNEQFFGPGTRLTVL.

The chain couples TRBV28 to TRBJ2-2; D may be TRBD1 (6 bases). The CDR3 has 13 amino acids. Germline-derived CDR1 and CDR2 are MDHEN and SYDVKM. With 8 bases removed from V and 2 bases from J, the gap between germline ends came to 9 bases. The DNA for the CDR3 is TGTGCCAGCTTGGACAGAAACACCGGGGAGCTGTTTTTT. This sequence encodes CASLDRNTGELFF.